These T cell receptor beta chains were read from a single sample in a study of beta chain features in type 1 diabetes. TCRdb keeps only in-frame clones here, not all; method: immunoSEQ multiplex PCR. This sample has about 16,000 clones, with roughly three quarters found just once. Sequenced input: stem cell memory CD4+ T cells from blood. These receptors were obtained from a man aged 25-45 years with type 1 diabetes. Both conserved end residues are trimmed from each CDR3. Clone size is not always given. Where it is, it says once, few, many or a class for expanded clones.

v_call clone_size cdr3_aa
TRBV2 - ASRGEAAYEQY
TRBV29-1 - STDRAPGVSTEAF
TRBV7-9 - ASSPRPSYNEQF
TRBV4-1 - ASSQPRTGLAGGYRTYNEQF
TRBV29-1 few SVARDKRFYEQY
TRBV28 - ASSLSSQGRAKNIQY
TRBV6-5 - ASSEGHGANVLT
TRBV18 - ASSQMIQGYNPHQPQH
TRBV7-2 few ASSLALGTGGRTDTQY
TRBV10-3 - AISVSRFQPQH
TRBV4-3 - ASSQEGPGGTDTQY
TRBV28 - ASSVPGQGGTEAF